This passage covers 14 T cell receptor beta chains from one sample sequenced in a study of cytomegalovirus exposure and HLA in healthy donors (dated by TCRdb to about 2017). The receptor library was made with the immunoSEQ multiplex PCR assay. The multiplex PCR relied on a mix of 60 forward primers for TCR Vbeta segments and 13 reverse primers for TCR Jbeta segments. Held by TCRdb, this immuneACCESS table contains in-frame sequences only and omits some clones. Under half of the omission traces to an unresolved V gene where checked; the cause of the rest is unknown. Present in this sample are fewer than 150,000 clones, around 77% of which were seen just once. Roughly 5% of the sample is in the top ten clones. Sequenced material: PBMCs. The receptor source for this set is a woman aged 25 to 45 in good health and CMV-seropositive.

The chain carries TRBV5-1 and TRBJ2-3, with 7 nucleotides matching TRBD2. CDR1 is SGHRS, CDR2 YFSETQ, per germline. The CDR3 has 15 amino acids. The trim removed 5 bases at V and 6 bases at J, leaving 12 bases unmatched. CDR3 nucleotides: TGCGCCAGCAGTCTTAGCGGGTTATTCAAGGATACGCAGTATTTT. Translated, it gives CASSLSGLFKDTQYF.

The chain employs TRBV6-5 and TRBJ1-2; 9 bases are shared with TRBD1. Losses at the gene ends were 6 bases for V and 3 bases for J; bases not matched to a gene: 5. Germline V CDR1 and CDR2: MNHEY, SVGAGI. The CDR3 spans 14 residues. The CDR3 spells CASSPRTGDYGYTF. CDR3 coding DNA: TGTGCCAGCAGCCCTAGGACAGGGGACTATGGCTACACCTTC.

The V call is TRBV29-1, the J call TRBJ2-3, with 8 bases matching TRBD2. The CDR3 is 15 residues long. Germline CDR1 reads SQVTM; CDR2 reads ANQGSEA. J was trimmed by 3 bases and V by 1 base; bases with no gene match: 6. The CDR3 sequence is CSVEALAGRTDTQYF. The CDR3 DNA is TGCAGCGTTGAAGCCTTAGCGGGGAGGACAGATACGCAGTATTTT.

This clone was seen only a few times. The V call is TRBV2, the J call TRBJ1-1; D is possibly TRBD1 (5 bases). This CDR3 region has 13 residues. The ends were cut back, 7 bases at V and 5 bases at J, with 14 bases in the middle. Germline V lookup: CDR1 SNHLY, CDR2 FYNNEI. DNA for the CDR3: TGTGCCAGCAAGGGGCAAGGGGTAACTGAAGCTTTCTTT. Its protein is CASKGQGVTEAFF.

This chain uses TRBV5-1 with TRBJ1-1; D is uncertain. The V end was cut by 0 bases, the J end by 0 bases, with 9 bases between. From germline, CDR1 is SGHRS and CDR2 YFSETQ. CDR3 size: 15 residues. This chain's CDR3 is CASSLAEGMNTEAFF. CDR3 DNA sequence: TGCGCCAGCAGCTTGGCCGAGGGAATGAACACTGAAGCTTTCTTT.

The rearrangement joins TRBV12-5 to TRBJ2-1, with D perhaps matching TRBD2 (6 bases). The V gene's germline CDR1 is LGHNT and CDR2 FRNRAP. Between the trimmed V and J ends, which lost 5 bases and 2 bases, there was a span of 10 bases. The CDR3 length is 14 residues. CDR3 DNA sequence: TGTGCTAGTGGTCGGGACTTCCCCTACAATGAGCAGTTCTTC. This encodes CASGRDFPYNEQFF.

Concerning this clone: The CDR3 carries no conserved terminal phenylalanine or tryptophan, so it likely arises from a read error. This chain connects TRBV7-8 to TRBJ1-1, with unresolved D. The V end lost 1 base, the J end lost 7 bases, and 7 bases lay between the germline ends. Germline CDR1 is SGHVS and CDR2 is FQNEAQ. The CDR3 runs to 12 residues. CDR3 amino acids: CASSLVRNEAFL. The CDR3 nucleotides read TGTGCCAGCAGCTTAGTGAGGAATGAAGCTTTCCTT.

The chain combines TRBV5-1 with TRBJ2-1, with 11 bases aligning to TRBD2. The CDR3 consists of 16 residues. Germline V gene lookup returns CDR1 SGHRS and CDR2 YFSETQ. J gave up 3 bases and V 2 bases, and 4 bases lay outside the gene matches. The CDR3 DNA follows: TGCGCCAGCAGCTTAGGACTAGCGGGTGTCTACAATGAGCAGTTCTTC. Its translation: CASSLGLAGVYNEQFF.

As regards this clone: The junction does not match germline at one end; this may be a read error. This chain links TRBV29-1 with TRBJ2-1; 10 bases agree with TRBD1. The V gene's germline CDR1 is SQVTM and CDR2 ANQGSEA. The length of the CDR3 is 14 residues. For the CDR3, the DNA is TGCAGCGTCGAAGGGGACAGGGGTTACAATGAGCAGTTCTTC. Its protein product is CSVEGDRGYNEQFF.

The CDR3 sequence: CASSSGQGWEQYF. CDR3 coding DNA: TGTGCCAGCAGTTCAGGACAGGGGTGGGAGCAGTACTTC. The chain couples TRBV28 to TRBJ2-7, with TRBD1 matching over 9 bases. The V and J ends lost 4 bases and 7 bases, in that order; junction bases with no gene match: 5. CDR3 size: 13 residues. Per the germline V gene, CDR1 is MDHEN and CDR2 is SYDVKM.

V is TRBV2 and J is TRBJ1-4; unclear D gene. Germline-derived CDR1 and CDR2 are SNHLY and FYNNEI. V was cut by 2 bases and J by 0 bases, with 10 bases left in between. There are 16 residues in the CDR3. The CDR3, as DNA: TGTGCCAGCAGTGAAAGGCGGGGTGCAACTAATGAAAAACTGTTTTTT. This encodes CASSERRGATNEKLFF.

The chain joins TRBV19 to TRBJ1-2; no reliable D call. CDR1 is LNHDA and CDR2 is SQIVND in the germline V gene (reference sequence). V lost 9 bases, J lost 5 bases, and 22 bases lay in between. The CDR3 is 15 amino acids. The CDR3 protein is CASTNLPSSVYGYTF. The CDR3 coding sequence is TGTGCCAGCACGAACCTACCCTCCTCGGTTTATGGCTACACCTTC.

The chain carries TRBV5-5 and TRBJ2-7, with D possibly being TRBD2 (6 bases). The CDR3 covers 16 residues. V was pared by 0 bases and J by 2 bases, with 15 bases between. In germline, CDR1 is SGHKS, CDR2 YYEKEE (reference sequence). In DNA, the CDR3 is TGTGCCAGCAGCTTGGAAGGGAGCGGGCTAGCCTACGAGCAGTACTTC. It specifies CASSLEGSGLAYEQYF.

The chain joins TRBV30 to TRBJ1-5, with D possibly TRBD1 on 6 matching bases. The CDR3 extends over 12 amino acids. CDR1 and CDR2 from the germline V gene are GTSNPN and SVGIG (reference sequence). Trimming took 4 bases from V and 4 from J, leaving 8 bases between them. The CDR3 loop is CAWTQGNQPQHF. For the CDR3, the DNA is TGTGCCTGGACACAGGGTAATCAGCCCCAGCATTTT.